These T cell receptor beta chains were read from a single sample in a study of blood T cell repertoires in COVID-19. Here immunoSEQ multiplex PCR was the method, and the copy in TCRdb shows in-frame clones only, minus some. The sample has approximately 280,000 clones; around nine tenths are singletons. Sequenced material: PBMCs or T cells enriched from blood (not recorded which). The receptors shown here come from a woman aged 18-29 years who had recovered from COVID-19. CDR3s include the opening cysteine and the closing phenylalanine or tryptophan. Each record gives: J gene, D gene, V gene, clone size, CDR3 DNA, CDR3 protein. A D gene is named only where the DNA matches it firmly. Rows give clone size only sometimes, using once, few, many, or a class for an expanded clone.

>TRBJ2-5|-|TRBV19|-
TGTGCCAGTAGTCTCCTAGCCGCTGGGGTCCAAGAGACCCAGTACTTC
CASSLLAAGVQETQYF
>TRBJ2-1|TRBD2|TRBV28|-
TGTGCCAGCAGAGGGACTAGCGGACTAGGGCAGTTCTTC
CASRGTSGLGQFF
>TRBJ2-7|TRBD2|TRBV11-2|-
TGTGCCAGCAGCTTAACCCCTCTAGCGGAAGCGTACCACGAGCAGTACTTC
CASSLTPLAEAYHEQYF
>TRBJ2-7|-|TRBV5-1|once
TGCGCCAGCAGCTCTCGCGACTATAACGAGCAGTACTTC
CASSSRDYNEQYF
>TRBJ2-7|TRBD1|TRBV10-1|-
TGCGCCAGCAGTGAGGGGACAGACACCTACGAGCAGTACTTC
CASSEGTDTYEQYF
>TRBJ2-1|-|TRBV5-8|-
TGTGCCAGCAGCTTGGGTTTCAGGGGCTTAGGGAATGAGCAGTTCTTC
CASSLGFRGLGNEQFF
>TRBJ1-2|TRBD1|TRBV10-3|-
TGTGCCATCGGACAGGGCGACTATGGCTACACCTTC
CAIGQGDYGYTF
>TRBJ2-7|-|TRBV7-9|-
TGTGCCAGCAGCTTAGCCCACAGCTCCTACGAGCAGTACTTC
CASSLAHSSYEQYF
>TRBJ2-1|TRBD2|TRBV29-1|-
TGCAGCGTCGAGACTAGCGGGATTTCCTACAATGAGCAGTTCTTC
CSVETSGISYNEQFF
>TRBJ2-7|TRBD2|TRBV5-1|-
TGCGCCAGCAGCTTTGCTAGCGGCGAAGGGGAGCAGTACTTC
CASSFASGEGEQYF
>TRBJ1-5|TRBD1|TRBV23-1|-
TGCGCCAGCAGTCAAGGCAGGGGGCGAACCAATCAGCCCCAGCATTTT
CASSQGRGRTNQPQHF
>TRBJ1-2|-|TRBV6-5|-
TGTGCCAGCAGTTACTCACAGAGTTACTATGGCTACACCTTC
CASSYSQSYYGYTF
>TRBJ2-5|-|TRBV9|-
TGTGCCAGCAGCGGAACCGGGGGAGACTTTCTCGAGACCCAGTACTTC
CASSGTGGDFLETQYF
>TRBJ1-2|-|TRBV6-5|-
TGTGCCAGCTCTAGATCGGGGGTCAATGGCTACACCTTC
CASSRSGVNGYTF
>TRBJ2-1|-|TRBV7-2|few
TGTGCCAGCAGCTTAGTAGCCGCGGAGCCCGACAATGAGCAGTTCTTC
CASSLVAAEPDNEQFF
>TRBJ2-3|TRBD2|TRBV27|few
TGTGCCAGCAGTTCCCCGACTAGCGGGAGGGGCAAGCAGTATTTT
CASSSPTSGRGKQYF
>TRBJ1-1|-|TRBV18|-
TGTGCCAGCTCACCACGCGGTAAAAAGGACACTGAAGCTTTCTTT
CASSPRGKKDTEAFF
>TRBJ1-2|-|TRBV28|few
TGTGCCAGCAGGGCGACGGGAAACTATGGCTACACCTTC
CASRATGNYGYTF
>TRBJ2-7|-|TRBV4-1|-
TGCGCCAGCAGCCACCGCGTAGTGAGGGCCTACGAGCAGTACTTC
CASSHRVVRAYEQYF
>TRBJ2-7|-|TRBV6-5|few
TGTGCCAGCAGGGCGATGGGGAGCAACTACGAGCAGTACTTC
CASRAMGSNYEQYF
>TRBJ2-7|TRBD2|TRBV6-5|-
TGTGCCAGCAGTACTTTAGCGGGAGGGTCCTACGAGCAGTACTTC
CASSTLAGGSYEQYF
>TRBJ2-5|-|TRBV5-5|-
TGTGCCAGCAGCTTGCCCCCGTTCGCAGGGCAAGAGACCCAGTACTTC
CASSLPPFAGQETQYF
>TRBJ1-6|-|TRBV19|-
TGTGCCAGTAGCCCGGAGGTGAGCTCCTATAATTCACCCCTCCACTTT
CASSPEVSSYNSPLHF
>TRBJ2-7|TRBD1|TRBV28|-
TGTGCCAGCAGTTCCTCCGGGACAGGGACCTACGAGCAGTACTTC
CASSSSGTGTYEQYF
>TRBJ1-5|-|TRBV5-4|few
TGTGCCAGCAGTTCGGACAGAGATCAGCCCCAGCATTTT
CASSSDRDQPQHF
>TRBJ2-7|TRBD2|TRBV28|-
TGTGCCAGCAGACTACTAGCGGGCGAGCAGTACTTC
CASRLLAGEQYF
>TRBJ2-1|TRBD2|TRBV10-1|-
TGCGCCAGCAGTGAAGAGACTAGCGGGTCCAACTACAATGAGCAGTTCTTC
CASSEETSGSNYNEQFF
>TRBJ2-2|TRBD2|TRBV28|-
TGTGCCAGCACCCGCTCGGGACTAGCGGGGGTGAAAACCGGGGAGCTGTTTTTT
CASTRSGLAGVKTGELFF
>TRBJ2-7|TRBD2|TRBV11-2|few
TGTGCCAGCAGTCCCGGCGGGAGCGGAACTAAAAAGCAGTACTTC
CASSPGGSGTKKQYF
>TRBJ2-7|-|TRBV7-9|-
TGTGCCAGCAGCCCAACACGGGGGGCGAGCTCCTACGAGCAGTACTTC
CASSPTRGASSYEQYF
>TRBJ2-3|-|TRBV12-3/TRBV12-4|few
TGTGCCATTGCTATGGGCACAGATACGCAGTATTTT
CAIAMGTDTQYF
>TRBJ1-1|TRBD1|TRBV28|-
TGTGCCAGCAGGCCCATGACAGGGGAGCCCCTGAACACTGAAGCTTTCTTT
CASRPMTGEPLNTEAFF
>TRBJ2-3|-|TRBV7-3|-
TGTGCCAGCAGCTCAGGGGTGGGGTGGACAGATACGCAGTATTTT
CASSSGVGWTDTQYF
>TRBJ2-3|TRBD1|TRBV28|once
TGTGCCAGCAGCCAAGAGACAGGGGGAGATACGCAGTATTTT
CASSQETGGDTQYF
>TRBJ1-1|TRBD1|TRBV10-2|once
TGCGCCAGCAGTGACCACAGGGGGCAGGGCACTGAAGCTTTCTTT
CASSDHRGQGTEAFF
>TRBJ2-7|-|TRBV6-2/TRBV6-3|-
TGTGCCAGCAGTTCCCGCTTTCAGGGGTCCTCCTACGAGCAGTACTTC
CASSSRFQGSSYEQYF
>TRBJ2-1|-|TRBV28|-
TGTGCCAGCAGTTTATTGGCGGGCCCGCTGTACAATGAGCAGTTCTTC
CASSLLAGPLYNEQFF
>TRBJ2-5|-|TRBV24-1|few
TGTGCCACCAGTGATTTGGACGGGGAGACCCAGTACTTC
CATSDLDGETQYF
>TRBJ1-4|-|TRBV5-1|-
TGCGCCAGCAGCAGGACACTGACGTACGGTGCCGAAAAACTGTTTTTT
CASSRTLTYGAEKLFF
>TRBJ2-1|-|TRBV7-8|-
TGTGCCAGCAGCTCGAGGGGGTCAAGAAACAATGAGCAGTTCTTC
CASSSRGSRNNEQFF
>TRBJ1-6|-|TRBV19|-
TGTGCCAGTAGTATAACGGTGAATTCACCCCTCCACTTT
CASSITVNSPLHF
>TRBJ1-2|TRBD1|TRBV19|-
TGTGCCAGTAGTACGGGACAGGGATACTATGGCTACACCTTC
CASSTGQGYYGYTF
>TRBJ2-7|TRBD2|TRBV5-1|-
TGCGCCAGCAGCGGTGGGACTAGCGGATTCTACGAGCAGTACTTC
CASSGGTSGFYEQYF
>TRBJ2-7|TRBD2|TRBV27|once
TGTGCCAGCAGTAAACTAGCGGGAGGTCCCTACGAGCAGTACTTC
CASSKLAGGPYEQYF
>TRBJ2-5|TRBD2|TRBV10-3|-
TGTGCCAGCCTCGGGACTAGCGGGAGCGAAGAGACCCAGTACTTC
CASLGTSGSEETQYF
>TRBJ2-1|-|TRBV7-2|-
TGTGCCAGCAGCTTTACAACCTCCTACAATGAGCAGTTCTTC
CASSFTTSYNEQFF
>TRBJ1-6|TRBD1|TRBV28|-
TGTGCCAGCAGTTTATTCGTGGGGACAGGGTCATCACCCCTCCACTTT
CASSLFVGTGSSPLHF
>TRBJ2-1|TRBD1|TRBV28|-
TGTGCCAGCAGCCACGGGACAGGGGTAAACAATGAGCAGTTCTTC
CASSHGTGVNNEQFF
>TRBJ2-1|-|TRBV10-1|few
TGCGCCAGCAGTGAGTCTACTTTTTACAATGAGCAGTTCTTC
CASSESTFYNEQFF
>TRBJ1-2|TRBD1|TRBV7-9|-
TGTGCCAGCAGCTCATCCCGGACAGGGCATAACGGCTACACCTTC
CASSSSRTGHNGYTF
>TRBJ2-1|TRBD1|TRBV7-6|-
TGTGCCAGCAGCTTAGTGGGACAGGGGGCAGGAGAGCAGTTCTTC
CASSLVGQGAGEQFF
>TRBJ1-1|-|TRBV10-3|-
TGTGCCATCAGTGAGTTTGGCAGGAACACTGAAGCTTTCTTT
CAISEFGRNTEAFF
>TRBJ2-3|TRBD2|TRBV7-7|-
TGTGCCAGCAGCCTGGGACTAGCGGGAGGGGGCACAGATACGCAGTATTTT
CASSLGLAGGGTDTQYF
>TRBJ2-7|TRBD2|TRBV6-4|few
TGTGCCAGCAGTACGACAGGGATAGGAGCGGGAGGGCCATCGAACGAGCAGTACTTC
CASSTTGIGAGGPSNEQYF